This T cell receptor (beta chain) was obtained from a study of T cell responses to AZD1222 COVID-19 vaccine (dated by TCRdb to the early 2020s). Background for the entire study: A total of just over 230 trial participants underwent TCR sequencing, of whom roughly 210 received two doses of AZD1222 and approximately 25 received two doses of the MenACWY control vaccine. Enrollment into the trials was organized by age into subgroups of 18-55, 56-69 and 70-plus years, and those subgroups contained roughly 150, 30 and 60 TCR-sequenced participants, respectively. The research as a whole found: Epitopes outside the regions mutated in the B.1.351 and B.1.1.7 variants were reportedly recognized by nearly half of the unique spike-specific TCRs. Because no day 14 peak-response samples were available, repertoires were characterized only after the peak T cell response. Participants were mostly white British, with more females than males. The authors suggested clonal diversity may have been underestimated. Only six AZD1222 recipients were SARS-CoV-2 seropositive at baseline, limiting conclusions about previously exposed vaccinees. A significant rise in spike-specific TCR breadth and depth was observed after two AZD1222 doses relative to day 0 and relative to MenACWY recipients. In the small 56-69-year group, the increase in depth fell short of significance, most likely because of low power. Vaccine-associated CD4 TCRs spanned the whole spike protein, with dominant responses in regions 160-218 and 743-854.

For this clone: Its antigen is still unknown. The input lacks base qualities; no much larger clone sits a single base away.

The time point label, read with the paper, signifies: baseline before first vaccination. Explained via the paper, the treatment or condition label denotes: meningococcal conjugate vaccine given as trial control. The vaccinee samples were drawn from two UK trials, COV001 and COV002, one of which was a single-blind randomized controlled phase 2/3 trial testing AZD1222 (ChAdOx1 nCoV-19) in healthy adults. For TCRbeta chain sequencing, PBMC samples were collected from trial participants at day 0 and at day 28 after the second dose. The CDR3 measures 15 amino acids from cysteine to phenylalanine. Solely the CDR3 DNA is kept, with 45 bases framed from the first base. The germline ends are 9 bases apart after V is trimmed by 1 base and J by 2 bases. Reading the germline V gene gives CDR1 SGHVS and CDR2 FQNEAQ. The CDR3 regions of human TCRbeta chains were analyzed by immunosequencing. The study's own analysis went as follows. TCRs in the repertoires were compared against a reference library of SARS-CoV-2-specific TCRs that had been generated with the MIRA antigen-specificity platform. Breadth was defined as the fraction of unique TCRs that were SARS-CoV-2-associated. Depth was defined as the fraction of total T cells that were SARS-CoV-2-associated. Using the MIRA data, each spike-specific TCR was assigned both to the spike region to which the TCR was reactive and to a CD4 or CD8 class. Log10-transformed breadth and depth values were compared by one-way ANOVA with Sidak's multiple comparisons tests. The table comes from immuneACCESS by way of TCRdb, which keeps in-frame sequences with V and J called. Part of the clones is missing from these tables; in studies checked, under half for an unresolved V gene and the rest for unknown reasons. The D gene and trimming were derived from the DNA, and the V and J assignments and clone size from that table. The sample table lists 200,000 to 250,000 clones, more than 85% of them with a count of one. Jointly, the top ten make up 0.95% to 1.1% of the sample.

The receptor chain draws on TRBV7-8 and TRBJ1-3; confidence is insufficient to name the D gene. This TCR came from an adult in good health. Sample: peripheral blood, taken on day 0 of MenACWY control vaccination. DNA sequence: TGTGCCAGCAGCTTAGGCCGGGTCCCTGGAAACACCATATATTTT. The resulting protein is CASSLGRVPGNTIYF.